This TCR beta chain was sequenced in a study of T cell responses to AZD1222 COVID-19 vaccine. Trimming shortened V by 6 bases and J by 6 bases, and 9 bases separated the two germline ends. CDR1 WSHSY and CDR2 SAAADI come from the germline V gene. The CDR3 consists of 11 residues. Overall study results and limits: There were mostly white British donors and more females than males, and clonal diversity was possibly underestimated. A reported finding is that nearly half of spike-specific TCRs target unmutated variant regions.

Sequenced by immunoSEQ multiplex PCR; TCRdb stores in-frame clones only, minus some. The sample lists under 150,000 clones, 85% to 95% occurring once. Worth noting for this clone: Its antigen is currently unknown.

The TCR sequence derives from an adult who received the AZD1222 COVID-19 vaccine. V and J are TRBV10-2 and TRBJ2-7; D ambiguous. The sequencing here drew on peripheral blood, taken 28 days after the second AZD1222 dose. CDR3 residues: CASSSGSEQYF. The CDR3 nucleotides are TGCGCCAGCAGCTCCGGAAGCGAGCAGTACTTC.